This T cell receptor (beta chain) originates from a study of T cell responses to AZD1222 COVID-19 vaccine (dated by TCRdb to the early 2020s). About the full investigation: AZD1222 recipients given second doses at about 4 weeks or at about 12 weeks were pooled, since spike-specific TCR depth and breadth were not found to differ between the two schedules. Trial participants were enrolled by age into 18-55, 56-69 and 70-plus year subgroups, with about 150, 27 and 61 TCR-sequenced participants respectively. TCR sequencing was performed for 230 to 250 trial participants, of whom some 200 were given two doses of AZD1222 and approximately 26 were given two doses of MenACWY control vaccine.

Broad study findings and their caveats: Because no samples from the day 14 peak response were available, repertoires could be characterized only after the peak T cell response. Conclusions about previously exposed vaccinees are limited, since just 5 or 6 AZD1222 recipients were seropositive for SARS-CoV-2 at baseline. The 56-69-year group was small, and its depth increase did not reach significance, likely because of low power. A significant rise in spike-specific TCR breadth and depth was observed after two AZD1222 doses relative to day 0 and relative to MenACWY recipients. The whole spike protein was spanned by vaccine-associated CD4 TCRs, and dominant responses were seen in regions 160-218 and 743-854. Nearly half of unique spike-specific TCRs reportedly recognized epitopes outside regions mutated in the B.1.351 and B.1.1.7 variants. Participants were mostly white British and included more females than males, and it was suggested by the authors that clonal diversity may have been underestimated.

This specimen's time point label, per the study, means: baseline before first vaccination. Vaccinee samples were obtained from the UK trials COV001 and COV002, which included a single-blind randomized controlled phase 2/3 trial of AZD1222 (ChAdOx1 nCoV-19) in healthy adults. For TCRbeta chain sequencing, PBMC samples were collected from trial participants at day 0 and at day 28 after the second dose. Notes on this clone: It has no known antigen specificity. No base quality values were provided; no much bigger clone lies one nucleotide off.

The CDR3 regions of human TCRbeta chains were analyzed by immunosequencing. The authors processed their data as follows. Repertoire TCRs were checked for matches against a reference library of SARS-CoV-2-specific TCRs that had been generated using the MIRA antigen-specificity platform. Breadth was defined as the fraction of unique TCRs that were SARS-CoV-2-associated, and depth was defined as the fraction of total T cells that were SARS-CoV-2-associated. Each spike-specific TCR was assigned to its reactive spike region and to a CD4 or CD8 class using the MIRA data. Log10-transformed breadth and depth values were compared by one-way ANOVA with Sidak's multiple comparisons tests. TCRdb's version of the immuneACCESS table is confined to in-frame rearrangements and falls short of the full clone set. An unresolved V gene accounts for under half of the shortfall where checked; the remainder is of unknown origin. The D gene and trimming were derived from the DNA, and the V and J assignments and clone size from that table. This sample has 200,000 or so clones in its table, and about 91% of those were observed once. In total, the top ten clones hold about 7.2% of the sample.

Sample: peripheral blood, taken on day 0 of AZD1222 vaccination. The receptor was derived from an adult in good health.

The CDR3 amino acid sequence is: CASSRGVLSSPLHF. The nucleotides are TGTGCCAGCAGTCGGGGGGTATTGAGTTCACCCCTCCACTTT. The rearrangement combines TRBV6-2 or TRBV6-3 with TRBJ1-6, with TRBD1 perhaps the D gene, on 5 matching bases. V loses 5 bases, J loses 9 bases, and the germline ends lie 14 bases apart. Taken from cysteine to phenylalanine, the CDR3 has 14 residues. The DNA shown is the 42-base CDR3, in frame from base 1. CDR1 and CDR2 are drawn from the germline V gene: MNHEY, SVGEGT.